This TCR beta chain was sequenced in a study of a mutant IDH1 vaccine in newly diagnosed glioma. Study-wide context: Antecedent treatment encompassed radiotherapy, temozolomide, or their combination; the majority received both.

Time point reported: week 11, during vaccination. The investigators gave 300 ug of mutant IDH1 20-mer peptide in each vaccine dose, together with topical imiquimod. CDR3 size: 14 residues. Between the trimmed V and J ends, which lost 6 bases and 8 bases, there was a span of 16 bases. The germline CDR1 and CDR2 sequences are LGHNA and YSLEER. Clones were sequenced by immunoSEQ multiplex PCR, and TCRdb holds only the in-frame ones, with some missing. The sample consists of 60,000 to 75,000 clones, 84% of them appearing once. On this clone itself: Its matching antigen is unknown.

This sequence was found in a man aged 25 to 45 with glioma. Specimen: PBMCs, collected from a glioma patient whose treatment included an IDH1 peptide vaccine. This chain connects TRBV4-3 to TRBJ2-2, with TRBD2 as a possible D gene (6 bases). The CDR3 here is CASRPDWGVGELFF. For the CDR3, the DNA is TGCGCCAGCAGACCCGACTGGGGGGTGGGGGAGCTGTTTTTT.